The present TCR beta chain was sequenced within a study of blood T cell repertoires in COVID-19. Whole-study context: The analysed material was cDNA or gDNA that came from T cells, B-cell-depleted T cells, or PBMCs.

In the original processing: Cell counts per sample came from amplifying reference gene primers. Assay used: immunoSEQ multiplex PCR; TCRdb lists only in-frame clones, some missing. V, J and clone size are taken as reported in that table, and D and trimming were inferred from the DNA itself. The sample records just over 150,000 clones, 80% being singletons. This CDR3 has 15 residues. V lost 7 bases and J lost 3, with 13 bases in between. The germline gives CDR1 LNHDA, CDR2 SQIVND (reference sequence). Material for sequencing was peripheral blood. The TCR comes from a man aged 60 to 69 with acute or convalescent COVID-19. This chain links TRBV19 with TRBJ2-6; TRBD1 might be the D (5 bases). The CDR3 reads CASTQGPGGANVLTF. The CDR3, as DNA: TGTGCCAGTACCCAGGGTCCCGGTGGGGCCAACGTCCTGACTTTC.